This TCR beta chain was profiled in a study of OX40 agonist ivuxolimab in advanced cancers. Regarding the study in general: Ivuxolimab, which targeted the costimulatory receptor OX40 (CD134), was an agonistic, fully human IgG2 monoclonal antibody. Intravenous ivuxolimab was administered to patients every 2 weeks at six dose levels: 0.01, 0.1, 0.3, 1.5, 3 and 10 mg/kg. Peripheral TCRbeta sequencing was intended to test whether TCR sequence diversity was altered and clonal T-cell expansion was caused by ivuxolimab. Prior anti-PD-1, anti-PD-L1 or anti-CTLA-4 therapy was permitted, and 40% of dose-escalation patients had received checkpoint inhibitors. Among the 50 to 55 dose-escalation patients, 19 had hepatocellular carcinoma, 15 or so melanoma, 9 renal cell carcinoma and 9 head and neck cancer. In the dose-escalation cohort, about four fifths of patients were male, and the mean age was roughly 56 years with a range of about 23 to 79. The paper describes the monotherapy dose-escalation part (N of about 50 patients) of the phase I trial of ivuxolimab. Partial responses occurred in three dose-escalation patients, of whom one had hepatocellular carcinoma and two had cutaneous melanoma. Overall study outcomes, separate from this receptor: In the 0.1-3.0 mg/kg groups, partial responders were among the patients with the lowest normalized peripheral clonal expansion, particularly in CD8+ T cells. The antigen specificity of the clonally expanded peripheral T cells was not determined. Low levels of normalized T-cell clonal expansion were also seen in some nonresponding patients. After ivuxolimab, expanded clones were on average more numerous among CD8+ T cells than among CD4+ T cells. At doses from 0.1 to 3.0 mg/kg, clonal expansion was seen in both CD4+ and CD8+ blood T cells between baseline and week 6.

Details on this clone: There is no known antigen for this receptor. No much larger clonotype is one base removed from it; base qualities were not supplied.

Genomic DNA was isolated from the sorted cells so that the TCRbeta CDR3 region could be sequenced. TCRbeta CDR3 regions were sequenced using the immunoSEQ Assay. The table was pulled from immuneACCESS by TCRdb, which kept in-frame rearrangements only. Such tables lose some clones; where checked, under half of the loss comes from unresolved V genes, and the rest has no known cause. Counted in this sample were roughly 50,000 clones; 80% to 95% of them appeared once. The top ten clones comprise roughly 13% of the sample. Sequences MDHEN (CDR1) and SYDVKM (CDR2) are obtained from the germline V gene. Its CDR3 holds 14 amino acids, cysteine through phenylalanine. The kept DNA is CDR3 alone, 42 bases in frame from the first base. The junction shows trimming of 5 bases on V and 3 bases on J, plus 12 bases between the germline ends. The trial excluded patients who had a history of autoimmune disease or were on systemic immunosuppression. Peripheral blood for TCR sequencing was drawn from every dose cohort at baseline, at cycle 4 day 1 and at cycle 7 day 1. The samples were drawn from a first-in-human, open-label, multicenter phase I dose-escalation trial of ivuxolimab. Adults with locally advanced or metastatic melanoma, renal cell carcinoma, hepatocellular carcinoma or head and neck squamous cell carcinoma were enrolled in the trial. CD4+ and CD8+ T cells were sorted separately from peripheral blood before TCR sequencing.

The material sequenced was CD4+ or CD8+ T cells sorted from blood, taken in a trial of the OX40 agonist ivuxolimab. The receptor chain draws on TRBV28 and TRBJ2-3, with the D assignment possibly TRBD1 or TRBD2, given 5 matching bases for each. The source of this sequence is an adult with an advanced solid tumor such as melanoma, head and neck, liver or kidney cancer. The CDR3 here reads CASSTLWGTDTQYF. DNA sequence: TGTGCCAGCAGTACTCTTTGGGGGACAGATACGCAGTATTTT. The entire variable domain, with the stretches around the CDR3 drawn from the reference TRBV28 and TRBJ2-3 proteins, is DVKVTQSSRYLVKRTGEKVFLECVQDMDHENMFWYRQDPGLGLRLIYFSYDVKMKEKGDIPEGYSVSREKKERFSLILESASTNQTSMYLCASSTLWGTDTQYFGPGTRLTVL.